The 27 T cell receptor beta chains reported below all come from one sample, sequenced in a study of regulatory T cells in long-lasting Graves disease. Relying on iRepertoire HTBI primers and Arm-PCR of CDR3 regions, the team built TCR beta libraries. TCRdb itself ran the multiplex PCR reads through MiXCR, one entry per CDR3 protein. The data hold 420,000 or so distinct CDR3 sequences, with 16% observed a single time. Time point denoted: newly diagnosed GD, antithyroid drugs for less than 3 months. PBMCs provided the RNA from which the TCR library was made. The same sample was also used in a study of T cells in Graves' hyperthyroidism and ophthalmopathy.

The source material was peripheral blood mononuclear cells (PBMCs), sampled at new diagnosis, from a patient treated with antithyroid drugs. Receptor source: a woman under 30 with Graves disease.

The chain recombines TRBV2 with TRBJ1-6; TRBD1 might be the D (6 bases). The germline gives CDR1 SNHLY, CDR2 FYNNEI. Deletions cut 6 bases from V and 7 bases from J, with 10 bases between. This CDR3 spans 13 amino acids. CDR3: CASRTGLNSPLHF. The CDR3 coding sequence is TGTGCCAGCAGGACAGGATTGAATTCACCCCTCCACTTT.

This clonotype was found many times. V usage is TRBV6-2 or TRBV6-3 and J usage is TRBJ1-1; 8 bases align to TRBD1. V shed 6 bases and J 0 bases; nucleotides not matched to a gene: 15. This CDR3 spans 18 amino acids. Germline V gene lookup returns CDR1 MNHEY and CDR2 SVGEGT. CDR3 loop: CASRVNRDRSPMNTEAFF. CDR3 nucleotide sequence: TGTGCCAGCAGAGTTAACCGGGACAGGAGCCCCATGAACACTGAAGCTTTCTTT.

This chain links TRBV18 with TRBJ2-4; D is uncertain. The length of the CDR3 is 14 residues. V shed 1 base and J shed 0 bases, with 4 bases lying between them. The germline V gene has CDR1 KGHSH and CDR2 LQKENI. This CDR3 is CASSPQLAKNIQYF. The DNA for the CDR3 is TGTGCCAGCTCACCACAGCTAGCCAAAAACATTCAGTACTTC.

This clonotype was recorded a few times. The gene calls are TRBV20-1 and TRBJ2-7; possible D gene TRBD2, 6 bases. Trimming left V 2 bases short and J 8 bases short, with 22 bases between. The CDR3 covers 15 residues. Germline-derived CDR1 and CDR2 are DFQATT and SNEGSKA (reference sequence). CDR3 DNA: TGCAGTGCTAGACGCGGGACTTTGGACAAAGTCAAGCAGTACTTC. Translation: CSARRGTLDKVKQYF.

The table lists this clonotype with a few counts. The chain links TRBV16 to TRBJ2-7; no reliable D call. Trimming took 1 base from V and 1 from J, leaving 2 bases between them. Germline CDR1 and CDR2: KGHSY and FQNENV. This CDR3 has 12 amino acids. CDR3 protein: CASSQWSYEQYF. The DNA for the CDR3 is TGTGCCAGCAGCCAATGGTCCTACGAGCAGTACTTC.

This clonotype was seen only a few times. This rearrangement joins TRBV5-1 to TRBJ2-5; perhaps TRBD1 as D (6 bases). The ends were cut back, 3 bases at V and 2 bases at J, with 14 bases in the middle. The CDR3 length is 15 residues. The germline V gene encodes CDR1 SGHRS and CDR2 YFSETQ. CDR3 nucleotides: TGCGCCAGCAGCTCTACAGGGTTCCTACAAGAGACCCAGTACTTC. The encoded protein is CASSSTGFLQETQYF.

This clonotype was recorded many times. This chain uses TRBV28 with TRBJ1-1; TRBD1 agrees at 7 bases. This CDR3 has 15 amino acids. Trimming took 5 bases from V and 2 from J; bases not matched to a gene: 8. Germline V gene lookup returns CDR1 MDHEN and CDR2 SYDVKM. Written as DNA, the CDR3 is TGTGCCAGCAGTATCACCGGGACAGTTAACACTGAAGCTTTCTTT. Protein sequence: CASSITGTVNTEAFF. The variable domain in full, completed from reference TRBV28 and TRBJ1-1, reads DVKVTQSSRYLVKRTGEKVFLECVQDMDHENMFWYRQDPGLGLRLIYFSYDVKMKEKGDIPEGYSVSREKKERFSLILESASTNQTSMYLCASSITGTVNTEAFFGQGTRLTVV.

This clonotype was recorded many times. This rearrangement joins TRBV28 to TRBJ1-1; 10 nucleotides align to TRBD1. The CDR3 length is 16 residues. Germline CDR1 MDHEN, CDR2 SYDVKM. V was pared by 6 bases and J by 3 bases, with 10 bases of the junction left unmatched. This chain's CDR3 is CASRPRDRGPYTEAFF. CDR3 nucleotide sequence: TGTGCCAGCAGACCCCGCGACAGGGGGCCTTACACTGAAGCTTTCTTT.

V gene TRBV6-5 combines with J gene TRBJ2-4; tentatively, D is TRBD1 (6 bases). Germline V gene sequence: CDR1 MNHEY, CDR2 SVGAGI. Trimming took 0 bases from V and 1 from J, leaving 10 bases between them. The CDR3 totals 16 residues. The CDR3: CASSYSRGSAKNIQYF. In DNA form, the CDR3 reads TGTGCCAGCAGTTACTCCAGGGGCAGTGCCAAAAACATTCAGTACTTC.

This clonotype was seen ten or more times. The chain has TRBV20-1 and TRBJ2-7; 11 bases match TRBD2. Germline-derived CDR1 and CDR2 are DFQATT and SNEGSKA (reference sequence). The CDR3 covers 14 residues. Trimming removed 1 base from V and 1 base from J; junction bases left unmatched: 0. CDR3 amino acids: CSARGLAGSYEQYF. The CDR3 DNA reads as TGCAGTGCTAGAGGACTAGCGGGGTCCTACGAGCAGTACTTC.

CDR3 nucleotides: TGTGCCAGCCAGGGACTGGCGAGCACTGAAGCTTTCTTT. Translation gives CASQGLASTEAFF. The chain has TRBV10-3 and TRBJ1-1; D is possibly TRBD1 (5 bases). Looked up from germline, CDR1 is ENHRY and CDR2 is SYGVKD. CDR3 length: 13 residues. The V gene lost 10 bases and the J gene lost 4 bases, with 16 bases spanning the gap.

This clonotype was observed a few times. This chain joins TRBV20-1 and TRBJ2-1; tentatively, D is TRBD2 (5 bases). The V end lost 3 bases, the J end lost 7 bases, and 13 bases lay between the germline ends. CDR1 is DFQATT and CDR2 is SNEGSKA in the germline V gene (reference sequence). This CDR3 is 13 amino acids long. CDR3 protein: CSASLLVLNEQFF. In DNA form, the CDR3 reads TGCAGTGCTAGTTTACTAGTTCTGAATGAGCAGTTCTTC.

This clonotype was seen only a few times. This sequence joins TRBV29-1 and TRBJ1-1; D uncertain. The CDR3 has 12 amino acids. CDR1 SQVTM and CDR2 ANQGSEA come from the germline V gene. V was trimmed by 6 bases and J by 1 base, leaving 9 bases between them. This CDR3 is CSVLVGNTEAFF. CDR3 in DNA: TGCAGCGTCTTAGTCGGGAACACTGAAGCTTTCTTT.

This clonotype was picked up many times. This chain uses TRBV7-2 with TRBJ2-7; D is possibly TRBD1 (5 bases). The germline V and J ends were trimmed by 3 bases and 2 bases, with 8 bases remaining between them. CDR3 size: 13 residues. CDR1 is SGHTA, CDR2 FQGNSA, per germline. The CDR3 sequence is CASSFLTAYEQYF. In DNA form, the CDR3 reads TGTGCCAGCAGCTTTTTGACAGCCTACGAGCAGTACTTC.

This clonotype showed up many times. As DNA, the CDR3 is TGTGCCATCAGTGGGGGCAGGGATTTGGGGACGAACACTGAAGCTTTCTTT. Residues: CAISGGRDLGTNTEAFF. The chain uses TRBV10-3 and TRBJ1-1; TRBD1 is a possible D gene (5 bases). This CDR3 comprises 17 residues. V was pared by 4 bases and J by 1 base, with 19 bases between. Germline CDR1 ENHRY, CDR2 SYGVKD.

This clonotype was picked up a small number of times. V and J are TRBV6-2 or TRBV6-3 and TRBJ1-1; TRBD1 is a possible D gene (6 bases). Germline V gene sequence: CDR1 MNHEY, CDR2 SVGEGT. With 5 bases removed from V and 3 bases from J, the gap between germline ends came to 19 bases. The CDR3 runs 16 residues. CDR3 in DNA: TGTGCCAGCAGTGAAGCATTGGGGGGCGCGTACACTGAAGCTTTCTTT. Its protein is CASSEALGGAYTEAFF.

This clonotype was picked up many times. The V call is TRBV5-5, the J call TRBJ2-7; D remains unclear. The CDR3 spans 13 residues. V lost 4 bases, J lost 5 bases, and 13 bases lay in between. CDR1 and CDR2 (germline): SGHKS, YYEKEE (reference sequence). The CDR3 loop is CASSVTSRNEQYF. DNA of the CDR3: TGTGCCAGCAGCGTCACGTCCCGCAACGAGCAGTACTTC.

In its sample, this clonotype was seen many times. The CDR3 sequence: CAYQGDTNEKLFF. The CDR3 DNA sequence: TGTGCCTACCAAGGGGACACTAATGAAAAACTGTTTTTT. The chain couples TRBV30 to TRBJ1-4; D possibly corresponds to TRBD1 (5 bases). The CDR3 extends over 13 amino acids. Trimming stripped 7 bases from V and 2 bases from J, with 11 bases between. Germline V lookup: CDR1 GTSNPN, CDR2 SVGIG (reference sequence).

On this clonotype itself: In this CDR3 the conserved last residue, phenylalanine or tryptophan, is missing, so a read error is likely. The rearrangement uses TRBV6-8 and TRBJ2-1; D is unclear. The V gene's germline CDR1 is MNHGY and CDR2 SAAAGT. Trimming removed 5 bases from V and 1 base from J, with 9 bases in between. This CDR3 is 14 amino acids long. CDR3 coding DNA: TGTGCCAGCAGTGGTTCAGTATCCTACAATGAGCAGTTCTCC. This encodes CASSGSVSYNEQFS.

This clonotype was found many times. This rearrangement joins TRBV20-1 to TRBJ2-7; D gene ambiguous. Trimming pared 1 base from V and 4 bases from J, leaving 11 bases between. Germline-derived CDR1 and CDR2 are DFQATT and SNEGSKA (reference sequence). This CDR3 spans 13 amino acids. CDR3 nucleotides: TGCAGTGCTAGAGTCGGTTTCGAGTACGAGCAGTACTTC. This encodes CSARVGFEYEQYF.

This clonotype was found many times. The rearrangement joins TRBV5-6 to TRBJ2-3; 8 bases are shared with TRBD2. The CDR3 length is 15 residues. Germline V gives CDR1 SGHDT, CDR2 YYEEEE. Trimming at V came to 5 bases and at J to 0 bases, leaving 5 bases not matched to a gene. This CDR3 reads CASRLAVTSTDTQYF. The CDR3 coding sequence is TGTGCCAGCAGACTAGCGGTCACTAGCACAGATACGCAGTATTTT.

V usage is TRBV7-8 and J usage is TRBJ1-5, with 9 bases identical to TRBD1. This CDR3 contains 15 residues. V was clipped by 6 bases and J by 4 bases; unmatched bases: 7. Germline loops: CDR1 SGHVS, CDR2 FQNEAQ. CDR3 sequence (DNA): TGTGCCAGCAGGGTTGGACAGGGGCCAAATCAGCCCCAGCATTTT. The encoded protein is CASRVGQGPNQPQHF.

There are a few counts of this clonotype. The chain employs TRBV7-8 and TRBJ2-2; 10 bases fit TRBD2. V lost 0 bases and J lost 7; bases outside the gene matches: 5. The CDR3 runs to 16 residues. Germline-derived CDR1 and CDR2 are SGHVS and FQNEAQ. CDR3 DNA sequence: TGTGCCAGCAGCTTAGCCCTAGCGGGAGTCGGCGGGGAGCTGTTTTTT. Translated, it gives CASSLALAGVGGELFF. Complete variable domain (other parts from reference TRBV7-8 and TRBJ2-2): GAGVSQSPRYKVAKRGQDVALRCDPISGHVSLFWYQQALGQGPEFLTYFQNEAQLDKSGLPSDRFFAERPEGSVSTLKIQRTQQEDSAVYLCASSLALAGVGGELFFGEGSRLTVL.

This clonotype was seen many times. The gene calls are TRBV28 and TRBJ2-1; 10 positions agree with TRBD2. The CDR3 contains 15 residues. The ends lost 7 bases at V and 0 bases at J; junction bases unmatched: 3. Per germline, CDR1 MDHEN and CDR2 SYDVKM. CDR3 sequence (DNA): TGTGCCAGCAACCCTAGCGGGGGCTCCTACAATGAGCAGTTCTTC. Its protein product is CASNPSGGSYNEQFF. The variable domain in full, with the rest retrieved from reference TRBV28 and TRBJ2-1, is DVKVTQSSRYLVKRTGEKVFLECVQDMDHENMFWYRQDPGLGLRLIYFSYDVKMKEKGDIPEGYSVSREKKERFSLILESASTNQTSMYLCASNPSGGSYNEQFFGPGTRLTVL.

In its sample, this clonotype was seen many times. The V call is TRBV20-1, the J call TRBJ2-1, with TRBD2 identical over 10 bases. The CDR3 is made up of 14 amino acids. The germline V gene encodes CDR1 DFQATT and CDR2 SNEGSKA (reference sequence). The ends lost 1 base at V and 9 bases at J; junction bases unmatched: 6. The CDR3 nucleotides are TGCAGTGCTAGAGCCGGGACTAGCGTTTTTGAGCAGTTCTTC. The encoded protein is CSARAGTSVFEQFF.

This clonotype was seen more than once but under ten times. This chain uses TRBV7-2 with TRBJ1-2; D possibly corresponds to TRBD1 (5 bases). The V end was cut by 5 bases, the J end by 8 bases, with 9 bases between. Germline loops: CDR1 SGHTA, CDR2 FQGNSA. This CDR3 has 11 residues. CDR3 DNA sequence: TGTGCCAGCAGCGAGGGGTCCGGCTACACCTTC. Protein sequence: CASSEGSGYTF.

V usage is TRBV7-9 and J usage is TRBJ2-1; D tentatively reads TRBD1 or TRBD2 (5 bases each). V was pared by 3 bases and J by 4 bases, with 13 bases between. This CDR3 is 15 amino acids long. Germline CDR1 and CDR2: SEHNR and FQNEAQ (reference sequence). This CDR3 reads CASSLGPGRYNEQFF. DNA of the CDR3: TGTGCCAGCAGCTTGGGACCCGGACGGTACAATGAGCAGTTCTTC.